These 27 T cell receptor beta chains were all obtained from the same sample, sequenced in a study of T-cell memory formation after mild COVID-19. TCRdb recomputed calls from the 5' RACE reads with MiXCR, one row per CDR3 protein. The profile shows 280,000 or so distinct CDR3 sequences, roughly 8.2% of them singletons. Sequenced input: PBMCs or a T cell subset sorted from them (not recorded which). These receptors were taken from a man aged 18 to 29 who had mild COVID-19 (a few samples of this study predate the infection). Cell type and time point are not known.

This clonotype was detected ten times or more. This rearrangement joins TRBV9 to TRBJ2-2; TRBD2 matches 13 bases. V lost 3 bases and J lost 2; bases outside the gene matches: 4. The germline gives CDR1 SGDLS, CDR2 YYNGEE. The CDR3 is 17 residues long. CDR3 sequence (DNA): TGTGCCAGCAGCGGGGGACTAGCGGGGTTAAACACCGGGGAGCTGTTTTTT. The encoded protein is CASSGGLAGLNTGELFF.

The chain combines TRBV15 with TRBJ1-5; TRBD1 is a possible D gene (5 bases). The V gene's germline CDR1 is LNHNV and CDR2 YYDKDF (reference sequence). The CDR3 contains 17 residues. The V and J ends lost 1 base and 4 bases respectively, with 17 bases between them. CDR3 DNA: TGTGCCACCAGCAGAGCTAGAGGGGAAGTACGGAATCAGCCCCAGCATTTT. Protein product: CATSRARGEVRNQPQHF.

The CDR3 here is CASSPTIGLVRDEQYF. The DNA of the CDR3 is TGTGCCAGCAGCCCGACTATTGGGTTAGTTCGGGACGAGCAGTACTTC. V and J are TRBV7-2 and TRBJ2-7, with a weak D call TRBD2 (5 bases). Germline assignment: CDR1 SGHTA and CDR2 FQGNSA. With 5 bases removed from V and 5 bases from J, the gap between germline ends came to 22 bases. The CDR3 runs to 16 residues.

This clonotype was observed many times. J is TRBJ2-3 and V is TRBV4-3; 9 bases are shared with TRBD2. CDR3 length equals 18 residues. Trimming at V came to 0 bases and at J to 2 bases, leaving 9 bases not matched to a gene. Germline V CDR1 and CDR2: LGHNA, YSLEER. CDR3 coding DNA: TGCGCCAGCAGCCAAGATCATGGGCTAGCGGGAAACACAGATACGCAGTATTTT. It specifies CASSQDHGLAGNTDTQYF.

This clonotype was counted ten times or more. The rearrangement uses TRBV12-3 or TRBV12-4 and TRBJ2-2, with 7 positions matching TRBD2. The trim removed 6 bases at V and 5 bases at J, leaving 12 bases unmatched. CDR3 length: 16 residues. The chain's CDR3 is CASRPMGGVTTGELFF. The CDR3 region has the DNA TGTGCCAGCAGGCCGATGGGGGGGGTAACAACCGGGGAGCTGTTTTTT.

The chain joins TRBV7-2 to TRBJ2-3; maybe TRBD2 (7 bases). The CDR3 sequence is 15 residues long. V lost 3 bases, J lost 3 bases, and 13 bases lay in between. CDR1 is SGHTA and CDR2 is FQGNSA in the germline V gene. The CDR3 DNA sequence: TGTGCCAGCAGCTTCGGGGGGCCGGGGACAGATACGCAGTATTTT. This codes for CASSFGGPGTDTQYF.

This clonotype was seen only a few times. V and J are TRBV16 and TRBJ2-1, with TRBD1 matching 8 bases. CDR3 length: 15 residues. CDR1 and CDR2 from the germline V gene are KGHSY and FQNENV. Trimming took 1 base from V and 7 from J; bases not matched to a gene: 6. The CDR3 sequence: CASSQYRGARNEQFF. For the CDR3, the DNA is TGTGCCAGCAGCCAATACAGGGGGGCGAGGAATGAGCAGTTCTTC.

This clonotype has just a few counts. The gene calls are TRBV4-3 and TRBJ1-2, with D perhaps TRBD1 (5 bases). The CDR3 is 15 amino acids. Germline V lookup: CDR1 LGHNA, CDR2 YSLEER. Trimming left V 4 bases short and J 7 bases short, with 19 bases between. CDR3 sequence (DNA): TGCGCCAGCAGCCCCACCGCGGGGCGCGTGCCTGGCTACACCTTC. Protein: CASSPTAGRVPGYTF.

This clonotype was detected a few times. This chain uses TRBV27 with TRBJ1-6, with D possibly matching TRBD1 (5 bases). CDR3 length: 15 amino acids. Germline assignment: CDR1 MNHEY and CDR2 SMNVEV (reference sequence). The ends were cut back, 6 bases at V and 7 bases at J, with 16 bases in the middle. The CDR3 DNA sequence: TGTGCCAGCAGCCTGCCGCTGGGACTGAATTCACCCCTCCACTTT. Translated, it gives CASSLPLGLNSPLHF.

Only a few counts were recorded for this clonotype. V gene TRBV9 combines with J gene TRBJ1-6; no clear D gene. The germline V and J ends were trimmed by 4 bases and 9 bases, with 20 bases remaining between them. CDR3 length: 16 amino acids. From germline, CDR1 is SGDLS and CDR2 YYNGEE. Here the CDR3 DNA reads TGTGCCAGCAGCATCCAGACGGACGCCAGTTTTTCACCCCTCCACTTT. Translated, it gives CASSIQTDASFSPLHF.

This clonotype came up a few times. The gene calls are TRBV15 and TRBJ1-5, with D unresolved. Germline V CDR1 and CDR2: LNHNV, YYDKDF (reference sequence). The CDR3 runs 13 residues. V was clipped by 3 bases and J by 2 bases, with 5 bases between them. CDR3 nucleotides: TGTGCCACCAGCAGGATAGGCAATCAGCCCCAGCATTTT. Amino acid sequence: CATSRIGNQPQHF.

This clonotype was detected only a few times. CDR3 DNA: TGCGCCAGCAGGCCTACCCTGAACAATGAGCAGTTCTTC. Protein sequence: CASRPTLNNEQFF. The V gene is TRBV4-1, the J gene TRBJ2-1, with D unclear. Trimming removed 6 bases from V and 5 bases from J, with 11 bases in between. The CDR3 covers 13 residues. CDR1 and CDR2 from the germline V gene are MGHRA and YSYEKL.

This clonotype was picked up a small number of times. The V call is TRBV29-1, the J call TRBJ2-7; D is undetermined. CDR3 length: 13 amino acids. V lost 4 bases, J lost 1 base, and 11 bases lay in between. CDR1 is SQVTM and CDR2 is ANQGSEA in the germline V gene. The CDR3 DNA reads TGCAGCGTTGTGGAGACGGTATCCTACGAGCAGTACTTC. Amino acid sequence: CSVVETVSYEQYF.

The chain has TRBV4-3 and TRBJ2-3; D possibly corresponds to TRBD2 (5 bases). The CDR3 is made up of 16 amino acids. Per the germline V gene, CDR1 is LGHNA and CDR2 is YSLEER. V lost 0 bases and J 3 bases, leaving 13 bases between the germline ends. The CDR3 sequence is CASSQDSLAVTDTQYF. DNA for the CDR3: TGCGCCAGCAGCCAAGACTCGCTAGCTGTAACAGATACGCAGTATTTT.

This chain links TRBV7-2 with TRBJ2-2; no firm D call. The CDR3 has 13 residues. Germline CDR1 and CDR2: SGHTA and FQGNSA. V dropped 2 bases and J dropped 6 bases, with 7 bases sitting between them. CDR3 in amino acids: CASSLRRSGELFF. DNA for the CDR3: TGTGCCAGCAGCTTACGACGTTCCGGGGAGCTGTTTTTT. Variable domain in full (rest from reference TRBV7-2 and TRBJ2-2): GAGVSQSPSNKVTEKGKDVELRCDPISGHTALYWYRQSLGQGLEFLIYFQGNSAPDKSGLPSDRFSAERTGGSVSTLTIQRTQQEDSAVYLCASSLRRSGELFFGEGSRLTVL.

This clonotype has a count of ten or more. This chain connects TRBV5-1 to TRBJ2-7; D not certain. The CDR3 totals 14 residues. Germline-derived CDR1 and CDR2 are SGHRS and YFSETQ. Trimming pared 3 bases from V and 1 base from J, leaving 11 bases between. The CDR3 region is CASSWRPVSYEQYF. The CDR3 nucleotides read TGCGCCAGCAGCTGGAGACCCGTATCCTACGAGCAGTACTTC.

The rearrangement uses TRBV18 and TRBJ1-5; D unclear. Germline V gives CDR1 KGHSH, CDR2 LQKENI. The CDR3 is made up of 15 amino acids. The ends were cut back, 5 bases at V and 0 bases at J, with 11 bases in the middle. The CDR3 sequence: CASSGDPYSNQPQHF. The CDR3 DNA reads as TGTGCCAGCTCAGGAGATCCCTATAGCAATCAGCCCCAGCATTTT.

This clonotype was detected many times. The rearrangement uses TRBV30 and TRBJ2-7, with D possibly being TRBD2 (7 bases). The CDR3 has 12 amino acids. The germline V gene has CDR1 GTSNPN and CDR2 SVGIG (reference sequence). Trimming stripped 0 bases from V and 7 bases from J, with 10 bases between. The DNA of the CDR3 is TGTGCCTGGAGTGTCGGGGGGCCGGAGCAGTACTTC. Encoded protein: CAWSVGGPEQYF.

The chain links TRBV20-1 to TRBJ2-5; D is possibly TRBD1 (6 bases). Germline V gives CDR1 DFQATT, CDR2 SNEGSKA (reference sequence). The CDR3 contains 12 residues. V was pared by 5 bases and J by 5 bases, with 12 bases between. The CDR3, as DNA: TGCAGTGCTCTACAGGGTCGGGAGACCCAGTACTTC. Protein: CSALQGRETQYF.

This clonotype was seen more than once but under ten times. V and J are TRBV10-3 and TRBJ2-6; D remains unclear. This CDR3 is 15 amino acids long. Germline V lookup: CDR1 ENHRY, CDR2 SYGVKD. The V and J ends lost 6 bases and 0 bases respectively, with 9 bases between them. The CDR3: CAISDTASGANVLTF. CDR3 sequence (DNA): TGTGCCATCAGCGATACAGCCTCTGGGGCCAACGTCCTGACTTTC.

The table lists this clonotype with many counts. The chain has TRBV5-6 and TRBJ2-7; D gene uncertain. Trimming shortened V by 0 bases and J by 3 bases, and 7 bases separated the two germline ends. The CDR3 has 13 residues. The germline V gene has CDR1 SGHDT and CDR2 YYEEEE. Here the CDR3 reads CASSLAGSYEQYF. The CDR3 nucleotides are TGTGCCAGCAGCTTGGCCGGCAGCTACGAGCAGTACTTC.

J is TRBJ1-1 and V is TRBV30, with D unclear. Germline assignment: CDR1 GTSNPN and CDR2 SVGIG (reference sequence). The CDR3 loop spans 11 amino acids. V lost 4 bases, J lost 13 bases, and 16 bases lay in between. This CDR3 reads CAWTAGGFIFF. The CDR3 coding sequence is TGTGCCTGGACCGCAGGAGGGTTTATTTTCTTT. Filled out from reference TRBV30 and TRBJ1-1, the complete variable domain reads SQTIHQWPATLVQPVGSPLSLECTVEGTSNPNLYWYRQAAGRGLQLLFYSVGIGQISSEVPQNLSASRPQDRQFILSSKKLLLSDSGFYLCAWTAGGFIFFGQGTRLTVV.

This clonotype was counted a few times. In nucleotides, the CDR3 is TGTGCCACCAGCAGAGACGGGGGAGCCTACAATGAGCAGTTCTTC. Translated: CATSRDGGAYNEQFF. The gene calls are TRBV15 and TRBJ2-1; possible D gene TRBD2, 6 bases. The CDR3 runs 15 residues. CDR1 and CDR2 from the germline V gene are LNHNV and YYDKDF (reference sequence). V was shortened by 0 bases and J by 2 bases, with 8 bases between the two germline ends.

This clonotype was seen a handful of times. The J gene is TRBJ2-3, the V gene TRBV20-1, with D possibly being TRBD1 (6 bases). V was clipped by 7 bases and J by 2 bases, with 16 bases between them. Germline values: CDR1 DFQATT, CDR2 SNEGSKA (reference sequence). The CDR3 has 14 amino acids. CDR3 region: CSVRDTSLTDTQYF. The DNA of the CDR3 is TGCAGTGTTCGGGACACAAGTCTCACAGATACGCAGTATTTT.

This clonotype was observed many times. V gene TRBV18 combines with J gene TRBJ2-3; a weak D match, TRBD1 (5 bases). The germline gives CDR1 KGHSH, CDR2 LQKENI. The CDR3 runs to 14 residues. Trimming shortened V by 3 bases and J by 2 bases, and 9 bases separated the two germline ends. The CDR3 here is CASSPTGSTDTQYF. The CDR3 nucleotides are TGTGCCAGCTCACCTACAGGTTCCACAGATACGCAGTATTTT.

V gene TRBV9 combines with J gene TRBJ2-3; D not resolved. The germline V and J ends were trimmed by 0 bases and 1 base, with 12 bases remaining between them. The CDR3 contains 16 residues. CDR1 and CDR2 from the germline V gene are SGDLS and YYNGEE. The CDR3 DNA reads as TGTGCCAGCAGCGTAGGGGCGGCCGACGGCACAGATACGCAGTATTTT. Its translation is CASSVGAADGTDTQYF.

This clonotype has just a few counts. This sequence joins TRBV5-1 and TRBJ2-7, with 8 positions matching TRBD1. The V gene's germline CDR1 is SGHRS and CDR2 YFSETQ. The CDR3 has 14 residues. The V segment lost 4 bases and the J segment 3 bases; nucleotides outside the gene matches: 6. This CDR3 reads CASSLLGTGYEQYV. CDR3 DNA: TGCGCCAGCAGCCTTCTAGGGACAGGCTACGAGCAGTACGTC.